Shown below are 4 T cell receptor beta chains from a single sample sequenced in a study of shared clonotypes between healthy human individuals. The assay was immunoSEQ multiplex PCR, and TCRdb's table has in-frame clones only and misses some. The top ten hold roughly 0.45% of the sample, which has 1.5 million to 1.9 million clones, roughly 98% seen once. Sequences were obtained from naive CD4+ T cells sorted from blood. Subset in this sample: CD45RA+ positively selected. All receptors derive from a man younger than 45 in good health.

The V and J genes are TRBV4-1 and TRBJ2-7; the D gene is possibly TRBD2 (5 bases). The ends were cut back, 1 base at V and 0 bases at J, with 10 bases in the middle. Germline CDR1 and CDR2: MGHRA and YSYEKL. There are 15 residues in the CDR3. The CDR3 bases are TGCGCCAGCAGCCAAGTCGAGACTACCTCCTACGAGCAGTACTTC. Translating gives CASSQVETTSYEQYF.

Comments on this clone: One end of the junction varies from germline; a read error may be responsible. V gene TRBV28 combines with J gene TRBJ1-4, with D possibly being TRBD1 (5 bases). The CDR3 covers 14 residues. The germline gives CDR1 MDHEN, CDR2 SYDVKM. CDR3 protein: CASGLAGTIEKLFF. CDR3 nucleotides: TGTGCCAGCGGGTTGGCAGGGACTATTGAAAAACTGTTTTTT.

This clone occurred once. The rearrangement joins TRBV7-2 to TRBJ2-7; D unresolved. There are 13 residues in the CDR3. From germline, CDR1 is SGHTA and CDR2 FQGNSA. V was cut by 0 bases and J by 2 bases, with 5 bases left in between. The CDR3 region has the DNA TGTGCCAGCAGCTTAGCTCCCCCCTACGAGCAGTACTTC. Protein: CASSLAPPYEQYF.

The CDR3 DNA sequence: TGTGCCAGCAGTGGGATAGGGACTAGCGGGAGCGGGTACTTC. It specifies CASSGIGTSGSGYF. V is TRBV6-1 and J is TRBJ2-7; 14 bases are shared with TRBD2. The germline V gene has CDR1 MNHNS and CDR2 SASEGT. The CDR3 loop spans 14 amino acids. The J segment lost 12 bases and the V segment lost 4 bases, leaving 8 bases of the junction unmatched.